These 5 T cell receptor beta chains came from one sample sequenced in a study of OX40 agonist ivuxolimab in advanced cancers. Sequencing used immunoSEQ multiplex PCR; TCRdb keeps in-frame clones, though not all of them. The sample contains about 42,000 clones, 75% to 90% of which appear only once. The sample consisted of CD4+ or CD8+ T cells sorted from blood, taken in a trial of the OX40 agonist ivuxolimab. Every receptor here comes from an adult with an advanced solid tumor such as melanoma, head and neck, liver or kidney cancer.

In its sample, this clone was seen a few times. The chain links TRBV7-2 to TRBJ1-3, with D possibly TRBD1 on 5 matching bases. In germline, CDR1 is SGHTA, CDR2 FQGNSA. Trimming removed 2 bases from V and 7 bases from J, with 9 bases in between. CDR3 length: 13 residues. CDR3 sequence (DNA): TGTGCCAGCAGCTTACTGGGGGTGAACACCATATATTTT. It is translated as CASSLLGVNTIYF.

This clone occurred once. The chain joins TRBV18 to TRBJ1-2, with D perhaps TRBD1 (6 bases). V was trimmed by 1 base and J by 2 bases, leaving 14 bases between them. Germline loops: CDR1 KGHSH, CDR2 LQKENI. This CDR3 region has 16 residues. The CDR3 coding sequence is TGTGCCAGCTCACCACAGACAGGCGCGGTGAACTATGGCTACACCTTC. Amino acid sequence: CASSPQTGAVNYGYTF.

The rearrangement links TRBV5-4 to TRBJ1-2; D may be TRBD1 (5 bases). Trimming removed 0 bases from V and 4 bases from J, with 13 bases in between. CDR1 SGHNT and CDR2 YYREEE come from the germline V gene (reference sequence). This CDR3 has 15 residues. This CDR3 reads CASSLASGTTYGYTF. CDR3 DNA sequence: TGTGCCAGCAGCTTGGCCTCAGGGACCACCTATGGCTACACCTTC.

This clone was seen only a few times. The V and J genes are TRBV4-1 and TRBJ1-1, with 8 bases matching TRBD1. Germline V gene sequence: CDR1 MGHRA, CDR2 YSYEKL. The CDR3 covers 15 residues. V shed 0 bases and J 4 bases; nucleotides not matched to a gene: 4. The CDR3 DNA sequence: TGCGCCAGCAGCCAAGAGAGGCAGGGGGCCACTGAAGCTTTCTTT. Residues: CASSQERQGATEAFF.

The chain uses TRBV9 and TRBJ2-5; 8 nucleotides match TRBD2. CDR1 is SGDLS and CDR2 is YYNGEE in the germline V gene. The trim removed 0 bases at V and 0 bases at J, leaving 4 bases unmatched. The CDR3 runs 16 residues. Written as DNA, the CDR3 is TGTGCCAGCAGCGTAGGGAATAGCGGGGACCAAGAGACCCAGTACTTC. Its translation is CASSVGNSGDQETQYF.